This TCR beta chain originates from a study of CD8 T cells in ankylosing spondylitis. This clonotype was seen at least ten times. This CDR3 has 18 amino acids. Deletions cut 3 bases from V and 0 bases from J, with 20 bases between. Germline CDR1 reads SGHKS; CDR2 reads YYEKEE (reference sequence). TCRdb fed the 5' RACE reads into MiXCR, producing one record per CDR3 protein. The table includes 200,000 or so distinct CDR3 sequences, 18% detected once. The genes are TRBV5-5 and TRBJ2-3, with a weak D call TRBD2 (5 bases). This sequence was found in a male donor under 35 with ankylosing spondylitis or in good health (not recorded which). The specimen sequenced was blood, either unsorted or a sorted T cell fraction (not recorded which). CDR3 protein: CASSSDGIVLSSTDTQYF. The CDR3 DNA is TGTGCCAGCAGCTCGGACGGGATAGTTCTTTCAAGCACAGATACGCAGTATTTT.